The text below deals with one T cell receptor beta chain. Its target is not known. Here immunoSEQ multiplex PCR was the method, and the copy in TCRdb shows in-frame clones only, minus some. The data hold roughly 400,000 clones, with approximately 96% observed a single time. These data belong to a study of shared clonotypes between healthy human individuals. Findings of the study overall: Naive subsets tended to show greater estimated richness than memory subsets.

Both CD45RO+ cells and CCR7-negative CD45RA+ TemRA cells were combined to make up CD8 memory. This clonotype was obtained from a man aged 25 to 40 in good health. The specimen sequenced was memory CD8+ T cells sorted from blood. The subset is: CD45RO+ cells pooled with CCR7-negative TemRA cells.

The DNA of the CDR3 is TGTGCCAGCAGCCAAGATTTGTGGGCTGGGGATGAGCAGTTCTTC. Residues: CASSQDLWAGDEQFF. The V gene is TRBV4-2, the J gene TRBJ2-1; D unresolved. V was shortened by 0 bases and J by 8 bases, with 14 bases between the two germline ends. Per the germline V gene, CDR1 is LGHNA and CDR2 is YNFKEQ. CDR3 length: 15 amino acids.